A selection of T cell receptor beta chains follows, all from one sample in a study of shared clonotypes between healthy human individuals. The data were produced by immunoSEQ multiplex PCR, yet TCRdb's version contains in-frame clones alone and is incomplete. The sample carries a few hundred thousand clones, more than 95% recorded once. Sample: naive CD4+ T cells sorted from blood. The source is a woman younger than 45 in good health. CDR3s include the opening cysteine and the closing phenylalanine or tryptophan. D genes are given only for firm matches. Expanded clones get a size class; other rows say once, few or many, or leave the size out.

TRBJ2-7,-,TRBV4-2,-,TGTGCCAGCAGCCAAGAATGGCGGCAGGGTATCATCTACGAGCAGTACTTC,CASSQEWRQGIIYEQYF
TRBJ2-7,-,TRBV25-1,-,TGTGCCAGCAGTGAATCCGGGTATAGCGTCGCCTACGAGCAGTACTTC,CASSESGYSVAYEQYF
TRBJ2-7,TRBD2,TRBV27,-,TGTGCCAGCAGTCCCCGGGGGGGGGTACCCTACGAGCAGTACTTC,CASSPRGGVPYEQYF
TRBJ2-5,-,TRBV27,-,TGTGCCAGCAGTTTAGGCCGGGCAGGGCGGGAGACCCAGTACTTC,CASSLGRAGRETQYF
TRBJ2-7,TRBD2,TRBV9,once,TGTGCCAGCAGCGTGATAAACCCAGGCGGGAGCTCCTACGAGCAGTACTTC,CASSVINPGGSSYEQYF
TRBJ1-1,-,TRBV6-4,-,TGTGCCAGCAGTCAGAAAATGAACACTGAAGCTTTCTTT,CASSQKMNTEAFF
TRBJ1-3,-,TRBV28,-,TGTGCCAGCAGTTACGGGGTCCTCTCTGGAAACACCATATATTTT,CASSYGVLSGNTIYF
TRBJ2-3,TRBD2,TRBV27,-,TGTGCCAGCAGTCCCAGGGTAGCGGGAGGCCTCGATACGCAGTATTTT,CASSPRVAGGLDTQYF
TRBJ2-7,TRBD1,TRBV6-6,-,TGTGCCAGCAGTTACTCTGACAGGGGGCACGAGCAGTACTTC,CASSYSDRGHEQYF
TRBJ1-4,TRBD1,TRBV5-6,-,TGTGCATCAAGTCCGGGACAGGGCTATGAAAAACTGTTTTTT,CASSPGQGYEKLFF
TRBJ2-7,TRBD2,TRBV7-9,-,TGTGCCAGCTCCTTAGCGGGAGTCTACGAGCAGTACTTC,CASSLAGVYEQYF
TRBJ2-3,-,TRBV28,-,TGTGCCAGCAGTTTAAAGTGGCCGGCCACAGATACGCAGTATTTT,CASSLKWPATDTQYF
TRBJ2-7,-,TRBV14,-,TGTGCCAGCAGCCCCTCAGGGGCAGGGCACTACGAGCAGTACTTC,CASSPSGAGHYEQYF
TRBJ2-1,-,TRBV5-4,-,TGTGCCAGCAGCTTGGATACCGCCACCTACAATGAGCAGTTCTTC,CASSLDTATYNEQFF
TRBJ2-2,-,TRBV5-1,-,TGCGCCAGCAGCTGGTGGGGGGCCGGTTTGGTCGGGGAGCTGTTTTTT,CASSWWGAGLVGELFF
TRBJ2-7,-,TRBV7-9,-,TGTGCCAGCAGATCGGACGCGAGCTCCTACGAGCAGTACTTC,CASRSDASSYEQYF
TRBJ2-7,-,TRBV6-5,-,TGTGCCAGCAAGGGGGGGCCCTCCTACGAGCAGTACTTC,CASKGGPSYEQYF
TRBJ2-7,-,TRBV11-2,-,TGTGCCAGCAGCTTTCGACAGTCCTACGAGCAGTACTTC,CASSFRQSYEQYF
TRBJ1-2,-,TRBV28,-,TGTGCCAGCAGTACCGGGCGCGCTGGCTACACCTTC,CASSTGRAGYTF
TRBJ1-1,TRBD1,TRBV6-1,-,TGTGCCAGCATTAGACAGGGGAACACTGAAGCTTTCTTT,CASIRQGNTEAFF
TRBJ2-3,-,TRBV6-5,-,TGTGCCAGCAGTTACTCGATTGGCACAGATACGCAGTATTTT,CASSYSIGTDTQYF
TRBJ2-2,TRBD1,TRBV19,-,TGTGCCAGTAGTATCTCTACTGGGACAGGGGGCAACACCGGGGAGCTGTTTTTT,CASSISTGTGGNTGELFF
TRBJ1-1,TRBD1,TRBV6-1,-,TGTGCCAGCAGTGAGGTCAGGGGGCATAATGAAGCTTTCTTT,CASSEVRGHNEAFF
TRBJ2-7,-,TRBV10-1,-,TGCGCCAGCAGCGATCAAGTATACGAGCAGTACTTC,CASSDQVYEQYF
TRBJ1-2,TRBD1,TRBV7-9,-,TGTGCCAGCAGTTACGGGGACAGTCTATCCTATGGCTACACCTTC,CASSYGDSLSYGYTF
TRBJ2-3,-,TRBV6-5,-,TGTGCCAGCAGGATTCCGGGGGCAGATACGCAGTATTTT,CASRIPGADTQYF
TRBJ2-2,TRBD2,TRBV5-1,-,TGCGCCAGCAGCCTAGCGAAAACTAGCGTTGACACCGGGGAGCTGTTTTTT,CASSLAKTSVDTGELFF
TRBJ2-5,-,TRBV7-2,-,TGTGCCAGCAGTTTTGAACAGGGCCAAGAGACCCAGTACTTC,CASSFEQGQETQYF
TRBJ2-7,TRBD2,TRBV7-8,-,TGTGCCAGCAGCTCACCCGCGGGCGGGAGTAAAGTATACGAGCAGTACTTC,CASSSPAGGSKVYEQYF
TRBJ2-2,-,TRBV14,-,TGTGCCAGCAGCCGACTAGTTTACAGCACCGGGGAGCTGTTTTTT,CASSRLVYSTGELFF
TRBJ1-1,-,TRBV18,-,TGTGCCAGCTCACCACCTCCGGGACAACCGAGGGGAACTGAAGCTTTCTTT,CASSPPPGQPRGTEAFF
TRBJ2-1,-,TRBV6-4,-,TGTGCCAGCAGTAGGACGTTATGGGACAATGAGCAGTTCTTC,CASSRTLWDNEQFF
TRBJ2-1,-,TRBV7-3,-,TGTGCCAGCAGCTTAAATGGGGGAGTGGGTTACAATGAGCAGTTCTTC,CASSLNGGVGYNEQFF
TRBJ1-4,-,TRBV27,-,TGTGCCACCTCGGGGGGGGGAGAAAAACTGTTTTTT,CATSGGGEKLFF
TRBJ1-3,-,TRBV19,-,TGTGCCAGTAGTACCACAGGGTATACTGGAAACACCATATATTTT,CASSTTGYTGNTIYF
TRBJ2-1,-,TRBV5-6,-,TGTGCCAGCAGCTTTTTCTACACCGGCTCCTACAATGAGCAGTTCTTC,CASSFFYTGSYNEQFF
TRBJ2-1,-,TRBV9,-,TGTGCCAGCAGCGGTCACAGCTCCTACAATGAGCAGTTCTTC,CASSGHSSYNEQFF
TRBJ1-1,-,TRBV28,-,TGTGCCAGCAGTTTATCTCGGTGGGGGATGAACACTGAAGCTTTCTTT,CASSLSRWGMNTEAFF
TRBJ2-1,-,TRBV29-1,-,TGCAGCGTTGTAAGGGACTCGAGCTCCTACAATGAGCAGTTCTTC,CSVVRDSSSYNEQFF
TRBJ2-5,TRBD1,TRBV2,-,TGTGCCAGCAGTGCCAGGGGGTCAGAGACCCAGTACTTC,CASSARGSETQYF
TRBJ2-7,-,TRBV5-1,-,TGCGCCAGCTCCCCGGGACCTGACCCCGGCGAGCAGTACTTC,CASSPGPDPGEQYF
TRBJ2-1,-,TRBV27,-,TGTGCCAGCAGTTTGGAGCCCAGGAACTACAATGAGCAGTTCTTC,CASSLEPRNYNEQFF
TRBJ1-1,TRBD1,TRBV4-1,-,TGCGCCAGCAACGGCAGACAGGGTTCTGAAGCTTTCTTT,CASNGRQGSEAFF
TRBJ2-5,-,TRBV14,-,TGTGCCAACCTAGAGACCCAGTACTTC,CANLETQYF
TRBJ2-1,TRBD2,TRBV28,-,TGTGCCAGCAGTTTGTGGACTAGCTTTTCCCACAATGAGCAGTTCTTC,CASSLWTSFSHNEQFF
TRBJ1-1,TRBD1,TRBV5-1,-,TGCGCCAGCAGCTTAGGACAGGGCATGAACACTGAAGCTTTCTTT,CASSLGQGMNTEAFF
TRBJ2-1,-,TRBV4-1,-,TGCGCCAGCAGCCATGCCCCGGGGGCGGTCAACAATGAGCAGTTCTTC,CASSHAPGAVNNEQFF
TRBJ2-2,-,TRBV7-3,-,TGTGCCAGCAGCTTACCACGGATTAACACCGGGGAGCTGTTTTTT,CASSLPRINTGELFF
TRBJ2-1,TRBD2,TRBV4-1,-,TGCGCCAGCAGCCAAGATCCTATTACCGGGACTACCTACAATGAGCAGTTCTTC,CASSQDPITGTTYNEQFF
TRBJ2-2,TRBD1,TRBV19,-,TGTGCCAGTAGTATGACGGGGACAGGGCTAAACACCGGGGAGCTGTTTTTT,CASSMTGTGLNTGELFF
TRBJ1-4,-,TRBV7-2,once,TGTGCCAGCAGCCCGACGGGGCGGGGAGCAACTAATGAAAAACTGTTTTTT,CASSPTGRGATNEKLFF
TRBJ2-7,-,TRBV15,-,TGTGCCACCAGCAGAGACTGGTGGGACTACGAGCAGTACTTC,CATSRDWWDYEQYF
TRBJ2-1,TRBD2,TRBV29-1,-,TGCAGCACTCGGCGGGGGAAAGGATCCTACAATGAGCAGTTCTTC,CSTRRGKGSYNEQFF
TRBJ2-7,TRBD2,TRBV5-5,-,TGTGCCAGCAGCTTGGGGACTAGGTGGAAAAACGAGCAGTACTTC,CASSLGTRWKNEQYF
TRBJ2-5,-,TRBV11-2,-,TGTGCCAGCAGCTTGGGCGGGGAAGAGACCCAGTACTTC,CASSLGGEETQYF
TRBJ1-2,-,TRBV19,-,TGTGCCAGTAGTTTCGGGATGGGAGAGTATGGCTACACCTTC,CASSFGMGEYGYTF
TRBJ2-5,-,TRBV6-1,-,TGTGCCAGCAGTCCTCGGACACCCCAAGAGACCCAGTACTTC,CASSPRTPQETQYF
TRBJ2-7,-,TRBV10-3,-,TGTGCCATCAGTGACGCCTACGAGCAGTACTTC,CAISDAYEQYF
TRBJ2-1,TRBD2,TRBV14,-,TGTGCCAGCAGCCAAGGAGGGACTAGCGGGGGTATCCCTTACAATGAGCAGTTCTTC,CASSQGGTSGGIPYNEQFF